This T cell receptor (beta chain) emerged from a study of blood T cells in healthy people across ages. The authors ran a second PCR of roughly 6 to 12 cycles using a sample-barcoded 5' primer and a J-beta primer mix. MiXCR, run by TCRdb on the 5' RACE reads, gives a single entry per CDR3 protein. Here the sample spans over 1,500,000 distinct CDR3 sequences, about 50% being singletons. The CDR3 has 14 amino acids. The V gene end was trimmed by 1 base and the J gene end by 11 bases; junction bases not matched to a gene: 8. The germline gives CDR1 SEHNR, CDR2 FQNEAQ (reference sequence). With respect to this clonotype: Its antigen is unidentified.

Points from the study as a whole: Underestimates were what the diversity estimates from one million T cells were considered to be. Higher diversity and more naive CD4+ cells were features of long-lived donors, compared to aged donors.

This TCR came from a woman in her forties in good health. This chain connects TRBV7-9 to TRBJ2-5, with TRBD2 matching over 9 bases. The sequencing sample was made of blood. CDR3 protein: CASSLEAGGRWQYF. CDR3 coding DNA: TGTGCCAGCAGCTTAGAAGCGGGGGGACGTTGGCAGTACTTC.